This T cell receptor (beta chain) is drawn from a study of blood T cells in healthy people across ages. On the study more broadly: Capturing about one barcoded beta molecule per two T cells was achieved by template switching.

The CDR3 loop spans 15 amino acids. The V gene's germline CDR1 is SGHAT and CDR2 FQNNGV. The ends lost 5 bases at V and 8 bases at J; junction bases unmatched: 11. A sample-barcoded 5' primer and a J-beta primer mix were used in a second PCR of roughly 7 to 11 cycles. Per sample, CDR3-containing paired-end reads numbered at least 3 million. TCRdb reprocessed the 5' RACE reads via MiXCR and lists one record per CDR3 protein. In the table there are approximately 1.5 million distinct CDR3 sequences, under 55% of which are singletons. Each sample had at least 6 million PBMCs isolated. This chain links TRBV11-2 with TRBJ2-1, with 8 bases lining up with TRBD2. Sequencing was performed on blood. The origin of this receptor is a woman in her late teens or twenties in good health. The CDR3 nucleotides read TGTGCCAGCAGCAGATGGCGGGGGGAAGTCGATGAGCAGTTCTTC. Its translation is CASSRWRGEVDEQFF.